This paragraph reports one T cell receptor (beta chain). The sample comes from a study of T cells expressing NK-cell markers. The CDR3 contains 14 residues. The authors generated TCR beta cDNA through 5'RACE template switching with UMIs. Reprocessing the 5' RACE reads, TCRdb reports a single entry for every CDR3 protein and omits DNA. This repertoire includes 400,000 to 550,000 distinct CDR3 sequences. The source is a woman between 18 and 70 years old in good health. Material: blood T cells: a sorted CD56 or NKG2C T cell subset, CD4+ or CD8+ T cells, or bulk PBMC T cells (not recorded which). The V call is TRBV12-3 or TRBV12-4, the J call TRBJ1-4; with no DNA, the TCRdb D assignment of TRBD1 cannot be verified. CDR3 region: CASRELGQSEKLFF.